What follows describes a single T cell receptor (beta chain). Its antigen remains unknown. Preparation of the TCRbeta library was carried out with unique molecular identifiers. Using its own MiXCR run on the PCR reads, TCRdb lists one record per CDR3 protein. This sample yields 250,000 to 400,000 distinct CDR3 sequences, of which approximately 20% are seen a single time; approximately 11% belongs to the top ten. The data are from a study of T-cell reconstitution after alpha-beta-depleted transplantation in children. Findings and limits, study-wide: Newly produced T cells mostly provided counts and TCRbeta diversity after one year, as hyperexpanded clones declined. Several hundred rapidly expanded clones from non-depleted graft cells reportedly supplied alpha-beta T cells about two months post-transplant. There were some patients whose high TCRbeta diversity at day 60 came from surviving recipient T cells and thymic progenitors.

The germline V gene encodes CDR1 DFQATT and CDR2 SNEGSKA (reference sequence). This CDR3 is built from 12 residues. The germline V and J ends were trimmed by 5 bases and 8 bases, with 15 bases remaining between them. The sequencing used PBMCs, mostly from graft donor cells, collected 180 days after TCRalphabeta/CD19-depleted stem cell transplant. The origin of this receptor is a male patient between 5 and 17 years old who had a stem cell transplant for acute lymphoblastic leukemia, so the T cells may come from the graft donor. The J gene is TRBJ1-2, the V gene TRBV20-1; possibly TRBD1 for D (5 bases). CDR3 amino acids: CSAGVGGGGYTF. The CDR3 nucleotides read TGCAGTGCTGGCGTGGGGGGAGGAGGCTACACCTTC.